One and the same sample provided the 14 T cell receptor beta chains below, sequenced in a study of blood T cell repertoires in COVID-19. Assay: immunoSEQ multiplex PCR; the TCRdb copy retains only in-frame clones and omits some. Among 350,000 or so clones listed, around 86% were seen once. Sequenced input: PBMCs or T cells enriched from blood (not recorded which). The source of these receptors is a woman in her thirties or forties with acute COVID-19.

The chain has TRBV20-1 and TRBJ2-3; weak D call: TRBD2 (5 bases). The CDR3 runs to 11 residues. The germline V gene has CDR1 DFQATT and CDR2 SNEGSKA (reference sequence). The V and J ends lost 6 bases and 7 bases respectively, with 11 bases between them. The CDR3 loop reads CSAAHGNTQYF. The CDR3 DNA follows: TGCAGTGCCGCCCACGGGAATACGCAGTATTTT.

This clone is a singleton in its sample. The chain has TRBV7-2 and TRBJ2-1; D gene uncertain. CDR3 length: 15 residues. Germline loops: CDR1 SGHTA, CDR2 FQGNSA. Trimming pared 5 bases from V and 5 bases from J, leaving 16 bases between. The CDR3 DNA reads as TGTGCCAGCAGCCCGCCTGGCGCAACTAACAATGAGCAGTTCTTC. It yields the protein CASSPPGATNNEQFF. Supplemented by reference TRBV7-2 and TRBJ2-1, the full variable domain reads GAGVSQSPSNKVTEKGKDVELRCDPISGHTALYWYRQSLGQGLEFLIYFQGNSAPDKSGLPSDRFSAERTGGSVSTLTIQRTQQEDSAVYLCASSPPGATNNEQFFGPGTRLTVL.

The V and J genes are TRBV5-4 and TRBJ2-1; 7 nucleotides agree with TRBD2. Per the germline V gene, CDR1 is SGHNT and CDR2 is YYREEE (reference sequence). The CDR3 is made up of 16 amino acids. With V trimmed by 0 bases and J by 5 bases, 8 bases remained unmatched. The CDR3 spells CASSLGGGASNNEQFF. The CDR3 bases are TGTGCCAGCAGCTTGGGCGGGGGAGCCTCAAACAATGAGCAGTTCTTC.

The chain couples TRBV2 to TRBJ2-2; 9 bases are a match to TRBD1. V gave up 8 bases and J gave up 4 bases; unmatched junction bases: 8. The CDR3 extends over 15 amino acids. Germline assignment: CDR1 SNHLY and CDR2 FYNNEI. Written as DNA, the CDR3 is TGTGCCAGCGGTGGACAGGGGAGAAGCACCGGGGAGCTGTTTTTT. This encodes CASGGQGRSTGELFF.

This clone was seen just once. The chain links TRBV5-1 to TRBJ1-1; 7 nucleotides agree with TRBD1. V trimming: 4 bases; J trimming: 4 bases; junction bases outside the gene matches: 7. There are 14 residues in the CDR3. Germline CDR1 is SGHRS and CDR2 is YFSETQ. The CDR3 region has the DNA TGCGCCAGCAGCCCCAGGGGGGCCGGCACTGAAGCTTTCTTT. Protein: CASSPRGAGTEAFF.

This clone occurred a few times. The chain uses TRBV6-6 and TRBJ1-2; D might be TRBD1 (6 bases). V was clipped by 7 bases and J by 0 bases, with 18 bases between them. CDR3 length: 16 amino acids. Per the germline V gene, CDR1 is MNHNY and CDR2 is SVGAGI (reference sequence). The CDR3 DNA is TGTGCCAGCACACGAAGTACAGGGATCCCTAACTATGGCTACACCTTC. Translated, it gives CASTRSTGIPNYGYTF.

In its sample, this clone was seen a few times. The chain combines TRBV3-1 (or the pseudogene TRBV3-2) with TRBJ1-3; D not resolved. Trimming pared 1 base from V and 2 bases from J, leaving 9 bases between. Germline V gene lookup returns CDR1 LGHDT and CDR2 YNNKEL (reference sequence). The CDR3 has 15 residues. The DNA for the CDR3 is TGTGCCAGCAGCCAAGGACAAAACCCTGGAAACACCATATATTTT. The encoded protein is CASSQGQNPGNTIYF.

V and J are TRBV27 and TRBJ2-2; possible D gene TRBD2, 5 bases. Germline V gives CDR1 MNHEY, CDR2 SMNVEV (reference sequence). Trimming left V 6 bases short and J 5 bases short, with 13 bases between. This CDR3 has 14 amino acids. The CDR3 nucleotides read TGTGCCAGCAGCCACACGACTAATACCGGGGAGCTGTTTTTT. It is translated as CASSHTTNTGELFF.

This chain joins TRBV6-5 and TRBJ2-7; 7 bases match TRBD2. Germline values: CDR1 MNHEY, CDR2 SVGAGI. Germline trimming cut 1 base from V and 6 bases from J; bases unmatched to any gene: 9. The CDR3 loop spans 15 amino acids. DNA for the CDR3: TGTGCCAGCAGTTACTTCTACGGGGAGGGTCGCGAGCAGTACTTC. Amino acid sequence: CASSYFYGEGREQYF.

V gene TRBV12-3 or TRBV12-4 combines with J gene TRBJ1-5; TRBD1 matches at 7 bases. This CDR3 has 12 amino acids. After removal of 3 bases from V and 11 bases from J, the junction contained 4 bases not matched to a gene. The CDR3 protein is CASSLDRRTQHF. The CDR3 bases are TGTGCCAGCAGTTTGGACAGGAGGACCCAGCATTTT.

This clone was seen more than once but under ten times. This chain links TRBV15 with TRBJ2-4, with 12 nucleotides matching TRBD1. The CDR3 loop spans 18 amino acids. Germline lookup yields CDR1 LNHNV and CDR2 YYDKDF (reference sequence). V shed 4 bases, J shed 0 bases, and the junction held 7 bases outside the gene matches. In nucleotides, the CDR3 is TGTGCCACCAGCAAAATCCGGGACAGGGGGCTAGCCAAAAACATTCAGTACTTC. This sequence encodes CATSKIRDRGLAKNIQYF.

The V gene is TRBV2, the J gene TRBJ1-1; TRBD1 is a possible D gene (6 bases). CDR3 length equals 14 residues. CDR1 is SNHLY and CDR2 is FYNNEI in the germline V gene. V shed 8 bases and J shed 0 bases, with 13 bases lying between them. For the CDR3, the DNA is TGTGCCAGCCGAGGGACACTCATGAACACTGAAGCTTTCTTT. This sequence encodes CASRGTLMNTEAFF.

The rearrangement links TRBV7-2 to TRBJ2-7; the match to TRBD2 covers 9 bases. After removal of 0 bases from V and 0 bases from J, the junction contained 9 bases not matched to a gene. This CDR3 has 18 amino acids. CDR1 SGHTA and CDR2 FQGNSA come from the germline V gene. The DNA for the CDR3 is TGTGCCAGCAGCTTAGCCCGGATGGGCGGGGGGGTCTCCTACGAGCAGTACTTC. Residues: CASSLARMGGGVSYEQYF.

This clone was counted a single time. Here the CDR3 DNA reads TGTGCCAGCAGCTTAGACGTGGGGACTAGCGGGAGTCGGGCGGGCAATGAGCAGTTCTTC. This sequence encodes CASSLDVGTSGSRAGNEQFF. The chain has TRBV11-2 and TRBJ2-1, with 14 bases lining up with TRBD2. There are 20 residues in the CDR3. V lost 0 bases and J lost 6; bases outside the gene matches: 13. The germline V gene encodes CDR1 SGHAT and CDR2 FQNNGV.